This TCR beta chain was recovered during a study of blood T cell repertoires in COVID-19. Whole-study context: PBMCs, B-cell-depleted T cells, or T cells were the source of the cDNA or gDNA that made up the material.

Per the germline V gene, CDR1 is SGHRS and CDR2 is YFSETQ. The CDR3 runs 16 residues. V lost 0 bases, J lost 4 bases, and 7 bases stayed unmatched. Original data processing: From reference gene primer amplification, estimates of nucleated cell counts were derived. Data came from immunoSEQ multiplex PCR; TCRdb stores just in-frame clones and leaves some out. V and J calls plus clone size are reproduced from that table; the DNA served to infer D and trimming. Altogether about 100,000 clones are present, roughly 84% being singletons, with the ten largest covering around 4.2%. Sequenced sample: peripheral blood. V usage is TRBV5-1 and J usage is TRBJ1-1; 9 positions match TRBD1. This receptor was identified in a human donor in a cohort sampled during active COVID-19. DNA for the CDR3: TGCGCCAGCAGCTTGGGTGCTACAGGGGGCGTCACTGAAGCTTTCTTT. It translates to CASSLGATGGVTEAFF. The full variable domain, with the rest looked up from reference TRBV5-1 and TRBJ1-1, is KAGVTQTPRYLIKTRGQQVTLSCSPISGHRSVSWYQQTPGQGLQFLFEYFSETQRNKGNFPGRFSGRQFSNSRSEMNVSTLELGDSALYLCASSLGATGGVTEAFFGQGTRLTVV.